The entry below describes one T cell receptor beta chain. Its antigen is not known. Primed by a sample-barcoded 5' primer and a J-beta primer mix, a second PCR proceeded for about 7 to 12 cycles. MiXCR, run by TCRdb on the 5' RACE reads, gives a single entry per CDR3 protein. The sample holds some 1,500,000 distinct CDR3 sequences, 35% to 45% seen once. These data originate in a study of blood T cells in healthy people across ages. General study findings and limits: Changes seen in expanded clonotypes were possibly confounded by donor CMV status left unknown. Both naive CD4+ cell counts and diversity were greater in long-lived donors than in aged donors. It was held that diversity estimates obtained from one million T cells represented underestimates.

From germline, CDR1 is SEHNR and CDR2 FQNEAQ (reference sequence). Germline trimming cut 9 bases from V and 0 bases from J; bases unmatched to any gene: 5. The CDR3 loop spans 14 amino acids. Extractions gave at least 5.5 micrograms of total RNA per sample. The genes are TRBV7-9 and TRBJ1-5; 7 bases line up with TRBD1. Sequencing was carried out using blood. The origin of this receptor is a young woman in good health. The CDR3 region is CASGTDISNQPQHF. Written as DNA, the CDR3 is TGTGCCAGTGGGACAGATATTAGCAATCAGCCCCAGCATTTT.